These 23 T cell receptor beta chains came from one sample sequenced in a study of beta chain features in type 1 diabetes. Sequencing targeted expressed TCRB transcripts, as all isolated RNA had been reverse transcribed. Method: immunoSEQ multiplex PCR; TCRdb's copy keeps in-frame clones and lacks some. Of 350,000 to 450,000 clones listed, about 14% were seen once; the top ten hold under 0.02%. The sequenced sample consisted of naive CD4+ T cells from blood. These receptors were collected from a woman between 18 and 29 years old in good health.

The J gene is TRBJ2-1, the V gene TRBV5-1, with TRBD2 matching 13 bases. This CDR3 is 16 amino acids long. V lost 4 bases to trimming and J lost 3 bases; unmatched junction nucleotides: 4. The germline gives CDR1 SGHRS, CDR2 YFSETQ. CDR3 in DNA: TGCGCCAGCAGCACCGGACTAGCGGGAGTCTACAATGAGCAGTTCTTC. It specifies CASSTGLAGVYNEQFF.

This clone was seen a handful of times. One end of the junction is discordant with germline, which a read error may explain. The chain carries TRBV29-1 and TRBJ2-1; 15 bases map to TRBD2. The germline gives CDR1 SQVTM, CDR2 ANQGSEA. This CDR3 is built from 17 residues. Here the CDR3 DNA reads TGCAGCGTCTACTTCCGGACTAGCGGGAGGGCCTATAATGAGCAGTTCTTC. Its protein product is CSVYFRTSGRAYNEQFF.

This clone was observed a few times. The chain joins TRBV27 to TRBJ2-7; 10 bases match TRBD2. The CDR3 spans 15 residues. Unmatched junction bases numbered 7, after V lost 2 bases and J lost 6 bases. Per germline, CDR1 MNHEY and CDR2 SMNVEV (reference sequence). The CDR3 loop reads CASSLASGRVGEQYF. CDR3 coding DNA: TGTGCCAGCAGTTTAGCAAGCGGGAGGGTCGGCGAGCAGTACTTC.

This clone was seen a few times. This chain uses TRBV2 with TRBJ2-1; TRBD2 aligns across 13 bases. CDR1 and CDR2 (germline): SNHLY, FYNNEI. The CDR3 is 16 residues long. The trim removed 4 bases at V and 4 bases at J, leaving 4 bases unmatched. The CDR3 loop reads CASSGRGLAGYNEQFF. DNA for the CDR3: TGTGCCAGCAGTGGTCGGGGACTAGCGGGGTACAATGAGCAGTTCTTC.

The rearrangement uses TRBV30 and TRBJ2-4; 15 bases map to TRBD2. The germline V gene has CDR1 GTSNPN and CDR2 SVGIG (reference sequence). Losses at the gene ends were 2 bases for V and 14 bases for J; bases not matched to a gene: 10. This CDR3 is built from 15 residues. The CDR3, as DNA: TGTGCCTGGAGTCCACCTACTCGGACTAGCGGGAGGGAGTACTTC. It yields the protein CAWSPPTRTSGREYF.

This clone was picked up a small number of times. The V gene is TRBV29-1, the J gene TRBJ2-7; D is possibly TRBD2 (5 bases). The CDR3 loop spans 14 amino acids. The germline V gene has CDR1 SQVTM and CDR2 ANQGSEA. Trimming shortened V by 3 bases and J by 5 bases, and 17 bases separated the two germline ends. For the CDR3, the DNA is TGCAGCGTTGACAGCGGCAGTCGGATCGACGAGCAGTACTTC. Translation: CSVDSGSRIDEQYF.

The V call is TRBV4-3, the J call TRBJ1-4; 7 positions agree with TRBD1. The CDR3 runs 17 residues. CDR1 and CDR2 (germline): LGHNA, YSLEER. The ends lost 4 bases at V and 0 bases at J; junction bases unmatched: 8. In nucleotides, the CDR3 is TGCGCCAGCAGCCTAGGGACAGACCCTGCAACTAATGAAAAACTGTTTTTT. Amino acid sequence: CASSLGTDPATNEKLFF.

This clone was counted only a few times. This chain uses TRBV7-2 with TRBJ2-3; 7 bases agree with TRBD2. Germline loops: CDR1 SGHTA, CDR2 FQGNSA. The CDR3 totals 16 residues. V lost 3 bases and J lost 3; bases outside the gene matches: 9. The CDR3: CASSFSSGKGTDTQYF. In DNA, the CDR3 is TGTGCCAGCAGCTTCTCGAGCGGGAAAGGGACAGATACGCAGTATTTT.

The genes are TRBV28 and TRBJ2-7, with 7 bases lining up with TRBD2. With 6 bases clipped from V and 2 bases from J, the junction kept 7 bases outside the gene matches. Germline CDR1 and CDR2: MDHEN and SYDVKM. The CDR3 extends over 14 amino acids. CDR3 amino acids: CASRDPGGPYEQYF. CDR3 DNA sequence: TGTGCCAGCAGGGATCCGGGGGGTCCCTACGAGCAGTACTTC.

This chain links TRBV2 with TRBJ2-1, with 10 bases matching TRBD2. J gave up 5 bases and V 3 bases, and 4 bases lay outside the gene matches. The germline V gene has CDR1 SNHLY and CDR2 FYNNEI. This CDR3 contains 15 residues. The CDR3 here is CASSDLLAGNNEQFF. CDR3 nucleotide sequence: TGTGCCAGCAGTGACTTACTAGCGGGAAACAATGAGCAGTTCTTC.

The chain is built from TRBV9 and TRBJ2-2; 9 bases line up with TRBD1. CDR1 SGDLS and CDR2 YYNGEE come from the germline V gene. The CDR3 is 16 residues long. J gave up 6 bases and V 0 bases, and 6 bases lay outside the gene matches. The CDR3 sequence: CASSVGGTGYPGELFF. Written as DNA, the CDR3 is TGTGCCAGCAGCGTAGGGGGGACAGGGTATCCCGGGGAGCTGTTTTTT.

This clone was counted only a few times. The chain has TRBV25-1 and TRBJ2-7, with 9 positions matching TRBD1. CDR1 and CDR2 (germline): MGHDK, SYGVNS. There are 15 residues in the CDR3. The V gene end was trimmed by 6 bases and the J gene end by 1 base; junction bases not matched to a gene: 7. CDR3 residues: CASRPTGGNSYEQYF. For the CDR3, the DNA is TGTGCCAGCAGACCTACAGGGGGCAATTCCTACGAGCAGTACTTC.

This sequence joins TRBV11-3 and TRBJ2-1; 7 bases fit TRBD1. Looked up from germline, CDR1 is SGHNT and CDR2 is YENEEA. The CDR3 consists of 13 residues. The J segment lost 4 bases and the V segment lost 5 bases, leaving 2 bases of the junction unmatched. The CDR3 bases are TGTGCCAGCAGCCAGACAGGGTACAATGAGCAGTTCTTC. Protein sequence: CASSQTGYNEQFF. Supplemented by reference TRBV11-3 and TRBJ2-1, the full variable domain reads EAGVVQSPRYKIIEKKQPVAFWCNPISGHNTLYWYLQNLGQGPELLIRYENEEAVDDSQLPKDRFSAERLKGVDSTLKIQPAELGDSAVYLCASSQTGYNEQFFGPGTRLTVL.

This clone showed up just a few times. This chain connects TRBV7-9 to TRBJ2-1; TRBD2 might be the D (5 bases). Germline-derived CDR1 and CDR2 are SEHNR and FQNEAQ (reference sequence). The CDR3 loop spans 16 amino acids. V dropped 5 bases and J dropped 0 bases, with 14 bases sitting between them. In nucleotides, the CDR3 is TGTGCCAGCAGCAGGCGGGCGGTGAGCTCCTACAATGAGCAGTTCTTC. This sequence encodes CASSRRAVSSYNEQFF.

J is TRBJ2-1 and V is TRBV20-1; D gene ambiguous. V was clipped by 6 bases and J by 7 bases, with 10 bases between them. Germline CDR1 reads DFQATT; CDR2 reads SNEGSKA (reference sequence). CDR3 length: 11 amino acids. CDR3 residues: CSANLVNEQFF. The CDR3 DNA sequence: TGCAGTGCGAATCTAGTGAATGAGCAGTTCTTC.

J is TRBJ1-2 and V is TRBV30; 9 nucleotides align to TRBD1. CDR3 length: 16 residues. Germline loops: CDR1 GTSNPN, CDR2 SVGIG (reference sequence). J lost 3 bases, V lost 0 bases, and 8 bases had no gene match. The CDR3 sequence is CAWSVGQGPVYYGYTF. CDR3 bases: TGTGCCTGGAGTGTTGGACAGGGGCCTGTCTACTATGGCTACACCTTC.

The genes are TRBV6-7 and TRBJ2-1; TRBD2 matches 9 bases. TRBV6-7 is an open reading frame whose function is uncertain. This CDR3 has 13 residues. The V segment lost 6 bases and the J segment 11 bases; nucleotides outside the gene matches: 8. Here the CDR3 DNA reads TGTGCCAGCAGAGGCTTGGCTAGCGGGAAGCAGTTCTTC. This translates into CASRGLASGKQFF.

The V gene is TRBV2, the J gene TRBJ1-1; D is unresolved. This CDR3 comprises 11 residues. V was trimmed by 7 bases and J by 3 bases, leaving 6 bases between them. Looked up from germline, CDR1 is SNHLY and CDR2 is FYNNEI. CDR3 nucleotide sequence: TGTGCCAGCACGTCGGACACTGAAGCTTTCTTT. Residues: CASTSDTEAFF.

In this sample, this clone turned up a few times. The sample contains more than one DNA sequence encoding this CDR3. This chain links TRBV18 with TRBJ2-7; the D gene is possibly TRBD2 (6 bases). Trimming shortened V by 0 bases and J by 2 bases, and 8 bases separated the two germline ends. CDR3 size: 14 residues. Germline assignment: CDR1 KGHSH and CDR2 LQKENI. The CDR3 DNA follows: TGTGCCAGCTCACCACCGGGACTTACCTACGAGCAGTACTTC. Its translation: CASSPPGLTYEQYF.

The rearrangement joins TRBV19 to TRBJ1-1, with D possibly being TRBD1 (5 bases). The V gene's germline CDR1 is LNHDA and CDR2 SQIVND (reference sequence). Trimming cost V 6 bases and J 3 bases, with 8 bases left between them. The CDR3 is 12 amino acids. For the CDR3, the DNA is TGTGCCAGTAGCGACAGTTACACTGAAGCTTTCTTT. Translation: CASSDSYTEAFF.

This clone was seen only a few times. This CDR3 is CASSRYHEQYF. DNA for the CDR3: TGTGCCAGCAGCCGGTACCACGAGCAGTACTTC. The J gene is TRBJ2-7, the V gene TRBV13; D gene unclear. From germline, CDR1 is PRHDT and CDR2 FYEKMQ (reference sequence). The CDR3 length is 11 residues. Trimming removed 5 bases at V and 5 bases at J, with 7 bases between.

DNA of the CDR3: TGTGCCATCCGAGGGGGCCCCGGTCAGCCCCAGCATTTT. This translates into CAIRGGPGQPQHF. This chain connects TRBV10-3 to TRBJ1-5; TRBD1 aligns across 7 bases. The CDR3 totals 13 residues. J lost 6 bases, V lost 8 bases, and 7 bases had no gene match. Germline V CDR1 and CDR2: ENHRY, SYGVKD.

This clone was seen a few times. This chain links TRBV6-5 with TRBJ2-7; TRBD2 matches 11 bases. Trimming cost V 5 bases and J 9 bases; bases outside gene matches: 9. Germline V gene lookup returns CDR1 MNHEY and CDR2 SVGAGI. The CDR3 extends over 14 amino acids. The CDR3 protein is CASSTSGSLFRQYF. CDR3 in DNA: TGTGCCAGCAGTACTAGCGGGAGTTTGTTTCGGCAGTACTTC.